This is a list of T cell receptor beta chains from one sample in a study of T cell responses to AZD1222 COVID-19 vaccine. The data were produced by immunoSEQ multiplex PCR, yet TCRdb's version contains in-frame clones alone and is incomplete. The sample includes some 95,000 clones, 85% to 90% seen only once; the top ten take around 10%. Sample: peripheral blood, taken 28 days after the second AZD1222 dose. These TCRs come from an adult who received the AZD1222 COVID-19 vaccine. CDR3s include the opening cysteine and the closing phenylalanine or tryptophan. D genes are given only for firm matches. Expanded clones are given a class, and other clones once, few, many or no size at all.

clone_size j_call cdr3_length v_call d_call cdr3_nt cdr3_aa
. TRBJ2-2 11 TRBV28 . TGTGCCATCAGAGGCACCGGGGAGCTGTTTTTT CAIRGTGELFF
. TRBJ2-1 15 TRBV12-5 TRBD2 TGTGCTAGTGGTCCGGGACTAGCGGGGGGCAATGAGCAGTTCTTC CASGPGLAGGNEQFF
. TRBJ2-2 16 TRBV10-3 . TGTGCCATCAGTACCTGGGGGAGGCCTAACACCGGGGAGCTGTTTTTT CAISTWGRPNTGELFF
. TRBJ2-2 15 TRBV7-2 . TGTGCCAGCAGCCAATGGACCGCGAACACCGGGGAGCTGTTTTTT CASSQWTANTGELFF
. TRBJ1-2 13 TRBV27 . TGTGCCAGCAGTTTTTCGGGCAGGGGCGGCTACACCTTC CASSFSGRGGYTF
. TRBJ1-2 13 TRBV27 TRBD1 TGTGTATCCGGGACAGCGGATAACTATGGCTACACCTTC CVSGTADNYGYTF
. TRBJ1-6 16 TRBV6-5 TRBD1 TGTGCCAGCAGTTACTCTACGGGACAGCATAATTCACCCCTCCACTTT CASSYSTGQHNSPLHF
. TRBJ2-5 14 TRBV7-2 . TGTGCCAGCAGCTTAGGTGGAGGGGCGGAGACCCAGTACTTC CASSLGGGAETQYF
. TRBJ2-4 14 TRBV11-3 . TGTGCCAGCAGCTTAGGGGGCCAACAGGCCGACGCGTACTTC CASSLGGQQADAYF
. TRBJ2-1 16 TRBV18 . TGTGCCAGCTCACCATACTCGTCTCGGGATTCGGATGAGCAGTTCTTC CASSPYSSRDSDEQFF
. TRBJ1-5 18 TRBV4-2 . TGTGCCAGCAGCCAAGATCCACAGGGTACGGGTGTGAGTCAGCCCCAGCATTTT CASSQDPQGTGVSQPQHF
. TRBJ1-2 13 TRBV6-5 TRBD1 TGTGCCAGCACCCCGGGACAGGGTAGCGGCTACACCTTC CASTPGQGSGYTF
. TRBJ2-7 13 TRBV27 . TGTGCCAGCAGTTCGGGCCTCTCCTACGAGCAGTACTTC CASSSGLSYEQYF
. TRBJ1-1 14 TRBV27 TRBD1 TGTGCCAGCAAATCAGGACAGGGCAACACTGAAGCTTTCTTT CASKSGQGNTEAFF
. TRBJ2-5 14 TRBV27 . TGTGCCAGCAGGTTGGGGGGGCTCAAGGAGACCCAGTACTTC CASRLGGLKETQYF
. TRBJ1-2 15 TRBV19 . TGTGCCAGTACCCCCTTTGAGGGAAGGCCGGATGGCTACACCTTC CASTPFEGRPDGYTF
. TRBJ2-5 15 TRBV11-2 TRBD2 TGTGCCAGCAGCTTAGATCCGGGTAGCGGGGCAACGCAGTACTTC CASSLDPGSGATQYF
. TRBJ2-7 15 TRBV27 TRBD2 TGTGCCAGCAGTTCCGGACTAGCGGAGTTCTACGAGCAGTACTTC CASSSGLAEFYEQYF
once TRBJ2-2 17 TRBV7-8 TRBD2 TGTGCCAGCAGCTTTAAAGGCGGGGGATCCGGGACCGGGGAGCTGTTTTTT CASSFKGGGSGTGELFF
. TRBJ1-2 15 TRBV19 TRBD1 TGTGCCAGTAGTATGAGCGCAGGGGGCGCGGAAGGCTACACCTTC CASSMSAGGAEGYTF
. TRBJ1-1 12 TRBV5-1 . TGCGCCAGCAGCTTGGGTCAAGCAGAAGCTTTCTTT CASSLGQAEAFF
. TRBJ2-7 14 TRBV5-1 . TGCGCCAGCAGCCCTTCTCCCGGTACCTACGAGCAGTACTTC CASSPSPGTYEQYF
. TRBJ1-2 17 TRBV5-6 . TGTGCCAGCAGCTTGGGGACCCGACCGGTCGGAAGGGCTGGCTACACCTTC CASSLGTRPVGRAGYTF
. TRBJ2-6 16 TRBV30 . TGTGCCTGGAGTGATCAGCTGCGGTCTGGGGCCAACGTCCTGACTTTC CAWSDQLRSGANVLTF
. TRBJ2-7 14 TRBV6-2/TRBV6-3 . TGTGCCAGCAGTTACGACGGCAGCTCCTACGAGCAGTACTTC CASSYDGSSYEQYF
once TRBJ2-7 14 TRBV7-2 . TGTGCCAGCAGCCCCCCCACGCGGCGCTACGAGCAGTACTTC CASSPPTRRYEQYF
. TRBJ1-3 15 TRBV5-1 . TGCGCCAGCAGCTTGTCCCAGGACTCTGGAAACACCATATATTTT CASSLSQDSGNTIYF
once TRBJ1-1 14 TRBV9 . TGTGCCAGCTCCGTCCTCAAGGCGAACACTGAAGCTTTCTTT CASSVLKANTEAFF
. TRBJ1-1 14 TRBV5-8 . TGTGCCAGCAGCTTTTGGATCTCGAACACTGAAGCTTTCTTT CASSFWISNTEAFF
. TRBJ2-7 15 TRBV6-5 TRBD1 TGTGCCAGCAGCCTTAGTCGGGACAGGGCCTACGAGCAGTACTTC CASSLSRDRAYEQYF
. TRBJ1-6 14 TRBV13 TRBD1 TGTGCCAGCAGCCCTGGACAGGGAGACTCACCCCTCCACTTT CASSPGQGDSPLHF
. TRBJ1-5 14 TRBV5-5 . TGTGCCAGCAGCTACTACAGGGCAGATCAGCCCCAGCATTTT CASSYYRADQPQHF
once TRBJ2-7 17 TRBV4-2 . TGTGCCAGCAGCCAAGCCTATCGGGACCGTCTTTTCCACGAGCAGTACTTC CASSQAYRDRLFHEQYF
. TRBJ2-1 15 TRBV7-9 . TGTGCCAGCAGCGCGGGTCTCCTGGGGGCGGATGAGCAGTTCTTC CASSAGLLGADEQFF
. TRBJ2-3 15 TRBV7-9 . TGTGCCAGCAGCCCTAGTGGCGGGAGCACAGATACGCAGTATTTT CASSPSGGSTDTQYF
. TRBJ2-7 11 TRBV25-1 . TGTGCCAGCAGTGATCCGGCTGAGCAGTACTTC CASSDPAEQYF
few TRBJ2-7 14 TRBV7-8 . TGTGCCAGCAGCCGGGACTGGGACGGCTACGAGCAGTACTTC CASSRDWDGYEQYF
. TRBJ2-1 14 TRBV4-1 TRBD2 TGCGCCAGCCGTTTTAGCGGGTCCCCGGGGGAGCAGTTCTTC CASRFSGSPGEQFF
. TRBJ1-4 15 TRBV7-9 TRBD1 TGTGCCAGCAGCCAGAGACAGGGGACTAATGAAAAACTGTTTTTT CASSQRQGTNEKLFF
once TRBJ1-1 15 TRBV19 . TGTGCCAGTAGTATAGCAGCAGGGTCCCCCACTGAAGCTTTCTTT CASSIAAGSPTEAFF
. TRBJ1-2 12 TRBV5-1 TRBD1 TGCGCCAGCAGGGGGACAGGATATGGCTACACCTTC CASRGTGYGYTF
. TRBJ1-6 16 TRBV6-5 . TGTGCCAGCAGTTACTCGGGGGGGACCTATAATTCACCCCTCCACTTT CASSYSGGTYNSPLHF
. TRBJ2-1 15 TRBV19 TRBD2 TGTGCCAGTAGCCTAGCGGGTGGGTCGAGGAATGAGCAGTTCTTC CASSLAGGSRNEQFF
. TRBJ1-2 15 TRBV7-8 . TGTGCCAGCAGCTTATCAAGTAACCGGCTGGGTGGCTACACCTTC CASSLSSNRLGGYTF
. TRBJ2-5 16 TRBV7-8 TRBD1 TGTGCCAGCAGCTCGATCCGACAGGGACAGGGAGAGACCCAGTACTTC CASSSIRQGQGETQYF
. TRBJ1-5 13 TRBV7-9 . TGTGCCAGCAGCTTGGCCGGTCAACAGCCCCAGCATTTT CASSLAGQQPQHF
. TRBJ2-5 12 TRBV5-1 . TGCGCCAGCAGCTGGGGTCAAGAGACCCAGTACTTC CASSWGQETQYF